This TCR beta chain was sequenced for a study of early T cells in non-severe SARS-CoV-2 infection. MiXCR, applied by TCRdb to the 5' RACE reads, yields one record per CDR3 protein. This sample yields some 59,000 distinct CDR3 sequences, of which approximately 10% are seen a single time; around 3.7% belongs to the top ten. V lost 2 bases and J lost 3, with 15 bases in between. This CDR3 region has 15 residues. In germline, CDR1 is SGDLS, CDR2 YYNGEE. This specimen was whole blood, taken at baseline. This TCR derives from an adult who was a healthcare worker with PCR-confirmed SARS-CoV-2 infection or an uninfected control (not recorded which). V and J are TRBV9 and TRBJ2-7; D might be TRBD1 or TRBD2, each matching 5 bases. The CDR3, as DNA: TGTGCCAGCAGCGTGCGGACCGGGGCGGTCTACGAGCAGTACTTC. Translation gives CASSVRTGAVYEQYF.